These 15 T cell receptor beta chains originate from one sample sequenced in a study of chemoradiotherapy in HPV16-positive cancers (dated by TCRdb to between 2022 and 2023). Preparation of the library involved the immunoSEQ multiplex PCR assay. The source is immuneACCESS, and TCRdb retained only in-frame sequences with V and J called. Part of the clones is not carried over; for the studies checked, unresolved V genes explain less than half of this, and the remainder is unexplained. The sample includes around 30,000 clones, with 91% observed a single time. In total, the top ten clones hold 20% to 25% of the sample. The starting material was blood, obtained from a patient who underwent chemoradiotherapy. Every receptor here comes from a human donor with HPV-associated anogenital cancer.

The J gene is TRBJ1-5, the V gene TRBV18; TRBD1 aligns across 11 bases. Germline V gives CDR1 KGHSH, CDR2 LQKENI. This CDR3 is built from 17 residues. J lost 1 base, V lost 4 bases, and 6 bases had no gene match. The CDR3, as DNA: TGTGCCAGCTCACACGGGACAGGGGGAGGAAGCAATCAGCCCCAGCATTTT. This codes for CASSHGTGGGSNQPQHF.

The V gene is TRBV30, the J gene TRBJ1-4; unclear D gene. Germline CDR1 GTSNPN, CDR2 SVGIG (reference sequence). This CDR3 has 14 amino acids. The germline V and J ends were trimmed by 3 bases and 4 bases, with 12 bases remaining between them. As DNA, the CDR3 is TGTGCCTGGAGCCCAGGAGGGATTAATGAAAAACTGTTTTTT. This translates into CAWSPGGINEKLFF.

This clone appeared once. This chain joins TRBV7-3 and TRBJ1-1; 10 bases align to TRBD1. Germline trimming cut 5 bases from V and 6 bases from J; bases unmatched to any gene: 15. CDR1 and CDR2 from the germline V gene are SGHTA and FQGTGA. The CDR3 contains 17 residues. The CDR3 protein is CASSLEAGQGRGAEAFF. The CDR3 nucleotides are TGTGCCAGCAGCCTGGAGGCGGGACAGGGGAGAGGGGCTGAAGCTTTCTTT.

This chain joins TRBV5-3 and TRBJ2-1; D is possibly TRBD2 (6 bases). TRBV5-3 counts as an open reading frame of uncertain function. The V and J ends lost 0 bases and 2 bases respectively, with 12 bases between them. The CDR3 runs 16 residues. DNA of the CDR3: TGTGCCAGAAGCTTGGGGGAGCGGGCCACCTACAATGAGCAGTTCTTC. Translated: CARSLGERATYNEQFF.

This clone was detected only a few times. V is TRBV4-1 and J is TRBJ1-5; the D gene is possibly TRBD1 (5 bases). The germline gives CDR1 MGHRA, CDR2 YSYEKL. This CDR3 is built from 16 residues. V was trimmed by 8 bases and J by 1 base, leaving 18 bases between them. In nucleotides, the CDR3 is TGCGCCAGCGGAGAGGGCGGGGGACGAAGCAATCAGCCCCAGCATTTT. This sequence encodes CASGEGGGRSNQPQHF.

CDR3 bases: TGTGCCTGGAGTGGCCAGGGTAATCAGCCCCAGCATTTT. This codes for CAWSGQGNQPQHF. The gene calls are TRBV30 and TRBJ1-5, with D tentatively TRBD1 (5 bases). Germline values: CDR1 GTSNPN, CDR2 SVGIG (reference sequence). This CDR3 spans 13 amino acids. V lost 1 base and J 4 bases, leaving 8 bases between the germline ends. Full variable domain (missing parts from reference TRBV30 and TRBJ1-5): SQTIHQWPATLVQPVGSPLSLECTVEGTSNPNLYWYRQAAGRGLQLLFYSVGIGQISSEVPQNLSASRPQDRQFILSSKKLLLSDSGFYLCAWSGQGNQPQHFGDGTRLSIL.

The V call is TRBV6-5, the J call TRBJ1-3; TRBD1 is a possible D gene (6 bases). The CDR3 has 15 residues. Trimming pared 0 bases from V and 0 bases from J, leaving 6 bases between. CDR1 is MNHEY and CDR2 is SVGAGI in the germline V gene. The CDR3 sequence: CASSYSTGSGNTIYF. CDR3 coding DNA: TGTGCCAGCAGTTACTCGACAGGCTCTGGAAACACCATATATTTT.

The chain uses TRBV13 and TRBJ2-1; TRBD2 matches 15 bases. The CDR3 runs to 18 residues. V lost 3 bases to trimming and J lost 8 bases; unmatched junction nucleotides: 11. Germline values: CDR1 PRHDT, CDR2 FYEKMQ (reference sequence). CDR3 bases: TGTGCCAGCAGCTTTGGACTAGCGGGAGGGCCGAGATTTGATGAGCAGTTCTTC. This gives the protein CASSFGLAGGPRFDEQFF.

The gene calls are TRBV2 and TRBJ1-5; D uncertain. The V and J ends lost 4 bases and 1 base respectively, with 11 bases between them. Germline loops: CDR1 SNHLY, CDR2 FYNNEI. The CDR3 has 15 amino acids. The CDR3 DNA sequence: TGTGCCAGCAGTGCAGACATGGGGAGCAATCAGCCCCAGCATTTT. This encodes CASSADMGSNQPQHF.

The chain joins TRBV6-6 to TRBJ1-2, with 8 bases that match TRBD1. CDR3 size: 16 residues. The junction had 13 bases not matched to a gene; V was cut back by 6 bases and J by 4 bases. The V gene's germline CDR1 is MNHNY and CDR2 SVGAGI (reference sequence). The CDR3 protein is CASSEIGTGVSYGYTF. The DNA for the CDR3 is TGTGCCAGCAGCGAGATTGGGACAGGCGTGAGCTATGGCTACACCTTC.

V gene TRBV2 combines with J gene TRBJ2-1; 9 bases fit TRBD1. Germline V gene lookup returns CDR1 SNHLY and CDR2 FYNNEI. The CDR3 consists of 15 residues. V was clipped by 5 bases and J by 4 bases; unmatched bases: 6. The CDR3 sequence: CASSPDRGKYNEQFF. The DNA of the CDR3 is TGTGCCAGCAGTCCGGACAGGGGCAAGTACAATGAGCAGTTCTTC.

The rearrangement links TRBV4-1 to TRBJ2-2, with TRBD2 identical over 7 bases. Germline values: CDR1 MGHRA, CDR2 YSYEKL. With 0 bases clipped from V and 6 bases from J, the junction kept 4 bases outside the gene matches. The CDR3 sequence is 15 residues long. The CDR3 DNA sequence: TGCGCCAGCAGCCAAGATGGTGGGAGGGCCGGGGAGCTGTTTTTT. This sequence encodes CASSQDGGRAGELFF.

The V call is TRBV28, the J call TRBJ2-7, with a tentative D call TRBD1 (5 bases). Germline CDR1 is MDHEN and CDR2 is SYDVKM. The CDR3 runs 14 residues. Trimming removed 3 bases from V and 5 bases from J, with 14 bases in between. The CDR3 coding sequence is TGTGCCAGCAGTTTGGAGCAGGGTATCCACGAGCAGTACTTC. Amino acids: CASSLEQGIHEQYF.

The rearrangement uses TRBV11-2 and TRBJ2-1; D perhaps matches TRBD1 (5 bases). Per the germline V gene, CDR1 is SGHAT and CDR2 is FQNNGV. The V and J ends lost 6 bases and 10 bases respectively, with 22 bases between them. The CDR3 extends over 15 amino acids. The CDR3 is CASSLPLGAEMEQFF. Here the CDR3 DNA reads TGTGCCAGCAGTTTACCCCTAGGGGCTGAGATGGAGCAGTTCTTC.

The genes are TRBV11-2 and TRBJ1-3; 7 positions agree with TRBD1. CDR3 length: 16 residues. V trimming: 3 bases; J trimming: 4 bases; junction bases outside the gene matches: 9. Germline CDR1 reads SGHAT; CDR2 reads FQNNGV. The CDR3 loop reads CASSFRGGNIGNTIYF. CDR3 sequence (DNA): TGTGCCAGCAGCTTCAGGGGGGGTAATATCGGAAACACCATATATTTT.